Following are 3 T cell receptor beta chains from one sample sequenced in a study of blood T cell repertoires in COVID-19. Clones were read by immunoSEQ multiplex PCR, and TCRdb kept only the in-frame ones, dropping some. The sample includes over 200,000 clones, about 93% of them seen just once. Input material: peripheral blood. The origin of the receptors is a man aged 60 to 75 with COVID-19, enrolled during active disease.

Notes on this clone: Other DNA sequences in this specimen translate into the identical CDR3. The chain combines TRBV6-5 with TRBJ1-1, with TRBD1 matching 8 bases. There are 16 residues in the CDR3. V dropped 3 bases and J dropped 0; count of bases not matched to a gene: 6. Germline V gene lookup returns CDR1 MNHEY and CDR2 SVGAGI. CDR3 nucleotides: TGTGCCAGCAGTTATGGGCCAGGGGGCTTGAACACTGAAGCTTTCTTT. It specifies CASSYGPGGLNTEAFF.

As for this clone: Germline is not matched at one junction end, which may reflect a read error. This chain's CDR3 is CASSLGGVENTEAFF. CDR3 bases: TGTGCCAGCAGCTTAGGGGGGGTGGAGAACACTGAGGCTTTCTTT. The gene calls are TRBV7-6 and TRBJ1-1, with D possibly TRBD1 on 5 matching bases. Per germline, CDR1 SGHVS and CDR2 FNYEAQ. This CDR3 contains 15 residues. Complete variable domain (other parts from reference TRBV7-6 and TRBJ1-1): GAGVSQSPRYKVTKRGQDVALRCDPISGHVSLYWYRQALGQGPEFLTYFNYEAQQDKSGLPNDRFSAERPEGSISTLTIQRTEQRDSAMYRCASSLGGVENTEAFFGQGTRLTVV.

This clone was recorded only once. The chain combines TRBV18 with TRBJ2-3, with D possibly TRBD1 on 6 matching bases. This CDR3 is 14 amino acids long. Between the trimmed V and J ends, which lost 6 bases and 2 bases, there was a span of 12 bases. From germline, CDR1 is KGHSH and CDR2 LQKENI. CDR3 bases: TGTGCCAGCTCCCTCAGGGGCTCCACAGATACGCAGTATTTT. This sequence encodes CASSLRGSTDTQYF.